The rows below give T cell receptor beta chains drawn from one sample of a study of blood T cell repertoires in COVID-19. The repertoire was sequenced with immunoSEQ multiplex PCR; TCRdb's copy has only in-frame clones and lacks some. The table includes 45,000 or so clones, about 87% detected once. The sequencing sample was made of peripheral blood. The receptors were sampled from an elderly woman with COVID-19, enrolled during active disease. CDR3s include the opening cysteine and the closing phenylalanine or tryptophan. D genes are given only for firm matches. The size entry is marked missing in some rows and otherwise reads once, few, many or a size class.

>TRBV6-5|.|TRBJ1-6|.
TGTGCCAGCAGCCCCCCGCGGGGGGGAAATTCACCCCTCCACTTT
CASSPPRGGNSPLHF
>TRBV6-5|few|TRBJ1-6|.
TGTGCCAGCAGTTACTCGGAGCCGAGTAATTCACCCCTCCACTTT
CASSYSEPSNSPLHF
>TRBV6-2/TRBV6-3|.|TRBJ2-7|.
TGTGCCAGCAGTCCCCCGGGGTTGTACGAGCAGTACTTC
CASSPPGLYEQYF
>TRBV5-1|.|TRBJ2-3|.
TGCGCCAGCAGCTTGGTTGCCGGGAGTGGAACACACACAGATACGCAGTATTTT
CASSLVAGSGTHTDTQYF
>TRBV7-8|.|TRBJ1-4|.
TGTGCCAGCAGCTCCCTTCGGAGGGAAAAACTGTTTTTT
CASSSLRREKLFF
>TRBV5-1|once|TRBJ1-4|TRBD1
TGCGCCAGCAGCGGACAGGGGGCATCTAATGAAAAACTGTTTTTT
CASSGQGASNEKLFF
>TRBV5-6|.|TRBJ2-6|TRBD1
TGTGCCAGCAGCTTGGACAGGGGGCTGTTTGGGGCCAACGTCCTGACTTTC
CASSLDRGLFGANVLTF
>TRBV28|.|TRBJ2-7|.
TGTGCCAGCAGTCACCCAACAGGGTACGAGCAGTACTTC
CASSHPTGYEQYF
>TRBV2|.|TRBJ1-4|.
TGTGCCAGCAGTGATGGGCAGGGTGCAACTAATGAAAAACTGTTTTTT
CASSDGQGATNEKLFF
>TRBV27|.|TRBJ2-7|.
TGTGCCAGCAGTTTAGGACAGTATAGCTCCTACGAGCAGTACTTC
CASSLGQYSSYEQYF
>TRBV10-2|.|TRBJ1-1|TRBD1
TGCGCCAGCAGTGAGTGGACAGGGGCGGAAGGCACTGAAGCTTTCTTT
CASSEWTGAEGTEAFF
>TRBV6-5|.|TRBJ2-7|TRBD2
TGTGCCAGCAGCCGGACTAGCGGGAGGGCCCTGTACTTC
CASSRTSGRALYF
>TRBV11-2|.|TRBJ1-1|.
TGTGCCAGCAGCCCATCTGGTGGACTTTCGAACACTGAAGCTTTCTTT
CASSPSGGLSNTEAFF
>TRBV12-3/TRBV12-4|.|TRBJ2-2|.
TGTGCCAGCAGTTTACAGGGCACCGGGGAGCTGTTTTTT
CASSLQGTGELFF
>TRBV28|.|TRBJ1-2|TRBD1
TGTGCCAGCACCTTAACAGGGGTTCTGGGCTATGGCTACACCTTC
CASTLTGVLGYGYTF
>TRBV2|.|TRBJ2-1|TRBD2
TGTGCCAGCAGTGAAAGGGTCCTAGCGGGAGGAGGTGAGCAGTTCTTC
CASSERVLAGGGEQFF
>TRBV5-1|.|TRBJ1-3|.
TGCGCCAGCGCATCGGGGGGAAATTCTGGAAACACCATATATTTT
CASASGGNSGNTIYF
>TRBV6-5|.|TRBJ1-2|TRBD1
TGTGCCAGCAAGAGAAGGACAGGGGATGGCTACACCTTC
CASKRRTGDGYTF
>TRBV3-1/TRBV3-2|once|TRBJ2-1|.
TGTGCCAGCAGCCTTATAGCGGAGTACAATGAGCAGTTCTTC
CASSLIAEYNEQFF
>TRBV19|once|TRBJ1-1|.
TGTGCCAGTAGAAGGGGGTACACTGAAGCTTTCTTT
CASRRGYTEAFF
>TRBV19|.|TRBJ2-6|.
TGTGCCAGTAGTGCTACCGGGACAAGTAGCTCTGGGGCCAACGTCCTGACTTTC
CASSATGTSSSGANVLTF
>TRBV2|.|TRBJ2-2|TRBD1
TGTGCCAGCGCGGTCCGGGACAGGGGGACCGGGGAGCTGTTTTTT
CASAVRDRGTGELFF
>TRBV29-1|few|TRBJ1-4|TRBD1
TGCAGCGCCGAGGGACAGGGTCGCGGTGAAAAACTGTTTTTT
CSAEGQGRGEKLFF
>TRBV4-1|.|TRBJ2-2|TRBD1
TGCGCCAGCAGCCAGGAGGACAGGGTCACCGGGGAGCTGTTTTTT
CASSQEDRVTGELFF
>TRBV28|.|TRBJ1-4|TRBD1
TGTGCCAGCAGTTCCCCCGCGACAGGGGGCTTTGAAAAACTGTTTTTT
CASSSPATGGFEKLFF
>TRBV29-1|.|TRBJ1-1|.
TGCAGCGTTGATGGTCAGGGAAGGACTGAAGCTTTCTTT
CSVDGQGRTEAFF
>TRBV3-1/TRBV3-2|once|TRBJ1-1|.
TGTGCCAGCAGCCAAAGACGGAGAGGGAGCACTGAAGCTTTCTTT
CASSQRRRGSTEAFF
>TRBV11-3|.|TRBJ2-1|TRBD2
TGTGCCAGCAGCTTAGGGACACAAACTAGCGGGAGCAATGAGCAGTTCTTC
CASSLGTQTSGSNEQFF
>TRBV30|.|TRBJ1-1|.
TGTGCCTGGAGTGTACGGGGTGGGCAGAACACTGAAGCTTTCTTT
CAWSVRGGQNTEAFF
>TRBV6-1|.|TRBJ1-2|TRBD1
TGTGCCAGCAGTGTGGGACAGCTGTACGGCGACTATGGCTACACCTTC
CASSVGQLYGDYGYTF
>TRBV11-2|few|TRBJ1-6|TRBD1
TGTGCCACCGGACAGGGGGCTAACTCACCCCTCCACTTT
CATGQGANSPLHF
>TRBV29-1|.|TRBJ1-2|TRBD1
TGCAGCGTTCTGACAGGGACTAACTATGGCTACACCTTC
CSVLTGTNYGYTF
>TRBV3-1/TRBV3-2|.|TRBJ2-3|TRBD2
TGTGCCAGCAGCCAAGATTGGGGGGGACAGTATTTT
CASSQDWGGQYF
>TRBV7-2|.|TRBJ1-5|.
TGTGCCAGCAGCTTATTGGGACTTAGGGATCAGCCCCAGCATTTT
CASSLLGLRDQPQHF
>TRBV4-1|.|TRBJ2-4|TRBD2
TGCGCCAGCAGCCCGGGGGAGGGCCTATGGAACATTCAGTACTTC
CASSPGEGLWNIQYF
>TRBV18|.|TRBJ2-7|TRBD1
TGTGCCAGCTCACCGGTTTCAGGGACAGGGGGTTTCTACGAGCAGTACTTC
CASSPVSGTGGFYEQYF
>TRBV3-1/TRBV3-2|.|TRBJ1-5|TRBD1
TGTGCCAGCAGCCGGGGGACAGGTACGGCCCAGCATTTT
CASSRGTGTAQHF
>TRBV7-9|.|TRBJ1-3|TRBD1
TGTGCCAGCAGCTTCCCTCCGACAGGGTCCGGAAACACCATATATTTT
CASSFPPTGSGNTIYF
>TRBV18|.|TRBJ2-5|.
TGTGCCAGCTCACCCTCCTTCGGTCAAGAGACCCAGTACTTC
CASSPSFGQETQYF